The 6 T cell receptor beta chains presented below share a single source sample, sequenced in a study of T cells after somatic rescue of genetic block. Measured with immunoSEQ multiplex PCR; TCRdb has only the in-frame clones, and not every one. Here the sample spans around 100,000 clones, 75% to 95% being singletons. Sequencing was performed on peripheral blood mononuclear cells (PBMCs). These receptor sequences come from a young woman.

The rearrangement uses TRBV5-1 and TRBJ2-1; D unclear. CDR3 length equals 13 residues. V lost 0 bases and J lost 4, with 5 bases in between. CDR1 and CDR2 from the germline V gene are SGHRS and YFSETQ. The CDR3 spells CASSLGPYNEQFF. The DNA for the CDR3 is TGCGCCAGCAGCTTGGGCCCGTACAATGAGCAGTTCTTC. Using reference TRBV5-1 and TRBJ2-1 for the parts outside the CDR3, the full variable domain is KAGVTQTPRYLIKTRGQQVTLSCSPISGHRSVSWYQQTPGQGLQFLFEYFSETQRNKGNFPGRFSGRQFSNSRSEMNVSTLELGDSALYLCASSLGPYNEQFFGPGTRLTVL.

V and J are TRBV4-3 and TRBJ1-6; no clear D gene. From germline, CDR1 is LGHNA and CDR2 YSLEER. The V end was cut by 1 base, the J end by 0 bases, with 10 bases between. The CDR3 is 17 residues long. The CDR3 here is CASSQVYWSSYNSPLHF. In nucleotides, the CDR3 is TGCGCCAGCAGCCAAGTTTATTGGAGCTCCTATAATTCACCCCTCCACTTT.

V is TRBV7-9 and J is TRBJ1-5; no firm D call. The V end was cut by 2 bases, the J end by 0 bases, with 5 bases between. Germline V gene lookup returns CDR1 SEHNR and CDR2 FQNEAQ (reference sequence). CDR3 length: 14 residues. CDR3 sequence (DNA): TGTGCCAGCAGCTTATGGGATAGCAATCAGCCCCAGCATTTT. It encodes CASSLWDSNQPQHF.

V gene TRBV5-1 combines with J gene TRBJ2-1, with 12 bases fitting TRBD2. This CDR3 has 15 amino acids. Germline CDR1 reads SGHRS; CDR2 reads YFSETQ. V lost 6 bases to trimming and J lost 3 bases; unmatched junction nucleotides: 4. The CDR3 is CASTTGLAGYNEQFF. The CDR3 DNA follows: TGCGCCAGCACAACGGGACTAGCGGGCTACAATGAGCAGTTCTTC.

V gene TRBV6-5 combines with J gene TRBJ1-2, with D uncertain. V shed 7 bases and J shed 4 bases, with 13 bases lying between them. The V gene's germline CDR1 is MNHEY and CDR2 SVGAGI. CDR3 length equals 13 residues. CDR3 amino acids: CASTPGYSYGYTF. The DNA for the CDR3 is TGTGCCAGCACCCCGGGGTACAGCTATGGCTACACCTTC.

This rearrangement joins TRBV5-1 to TRBJ2-5; TRBD2 agrees at 7 bases. After removal of 4 bases from V and 5 bases from J, the junction contained 8 bases not matched to a gene. Per germline, CDR1 SGHRS and CDR2 YFSETQ. The CDR3 runs to 14 residues. The chain's CDR3 is CASSRRGGSETQYF. The DNA of the CDR3 is TGCGCCAGCAGCAGGAGGGGAGGGTCGGAGACCCAGTACTTC. Full variable domain (missing parts from reference TRBV5-1 and TRBJ2-5): KAGVTQTPRYLIKTRGQQVTLSCSPISGHRSVSWYQQTPGQGLQFLFEYFSETQRNKGNFPGRFSGRQFSNSRSEMNVSTLELGDSALYLCASSRRGGSETQYFGPGTRLLVL.